What follows are 26 T cell receptor beta chains derived from one specimen sequenced in a study of cytomegalovirus exposure and HLA in healthy donors. In the PCR, 60 Vbeta and 13 Jbeta primers were used. Only in-frame clones appear in the TCRdb table, and some are missing; sequencing was by immunoSEQ multiplex PCR. The sample shows 200,000 to 250,000 clones, 78% of them seen only once. Sequenced input: PBMCs. These receptors were collected from a male donor in good health and CMV-seronegative.

This clone was picked up a small number of times. The CDR3 DNA is TGTGCCAGCAGTGACCTATGGACGGGGGCTGAAGCTTTCTTT. Protein sequence: CASSDLWTGAEAFF. The V gene is TRBV2, the J gene TRBJ1-1; the D gene is possibly TRBD1 (5 bases). The CDR3 loop spans 14 amino acids. Deletions cut 3 bases from V and 6 bases from J, with 14 bases between. Germline-derived CDR1 and CDR2 are SNHLY and FYNNEI. The entire variable domain, with the rest obtained from reference TRBV2 and TRBJ1-1, is as follows: EPEVTQTPSHQVTQMGQEVILRCVPISNHLYFYWYRQILGQKVEFLVSFYNNEISEKSEIFDDQFSVERPDGSNFTLKIRSTKLEDSAMYFCASSDLWTGAEAFFGQGTRLTVV.

The chain links TRBV5-6 to TRBJ1-3, with D tentatively TRBD1 (6 bases). Germline V CDR1 and CDR2: SGHDT, YYEEEE. The CDR3 has 16 residues. V gave up 4 bases and J gave up 2 bases, with 16 bases separating them. The chain's CDR3 is CASSPESGVAGNTIYF. The CDR3 DNA sequence: TGTGCCAGCAGCCCGGAATCAGGGGTTGCTGGAAACACCATATATTTT.

V and J are TRBV19 and TRBJ2-7; perhaps TRBD1 as D (5 bases). The CDR3 contains 14 residues. In germline, CDR1 is LNHDA, CDR2 SQIVND (reference sequence). Trimming pared 8 bases from V and 0 bases from J, leaving 14 bases between. DNA of the CDR3: TGTGCCAGTCAAAGGACACCCCGCTCCTACGAGCAGTACTTC. Residues: CASQRTPRSYEQYF.

V and J are TRBV5-1 and TRBJ2-3, with 14 bases lining up with TRBD2. Losses at the gene ends were 4 bases for V and 0 bases for J; bases not matched to a gene: 4. CDR1 SGHRS and CDR2 YFSETQ come from the germline V gene. The CDR3 runs to 17 residues. CDR3 sequence: CASSVGLAGASTDTQYF. Written as DNA, the CDR3 is TGCGCCAGCAGCGTGGGACTAGCGGGGGCGAGCACAGATACGCAGTATTTT. The full variable domain, in which reference TRBV5-1 and TRBJ2-3 provide the parts outside the CDR3, is KAGVTQTPRYLIKTRGQQVTLSCSPISGHRSVSWYQQTPGQGLQFLFEYFSETQRNKGNFPGRFSGRQFSNSRSEMNVSTLELGDSALYLCASSVGLAGASTDTQYFGPGTRLTVL.

The CDR3 DNA reads TGCGCCAGCAGCTTGGGGCCGGGGGAACAGAACGAGCAGTACTTC. Its protein product is CASSLGPGEQNEQYF. The V gene is TRBV5-1, the J gene TRBJ2-7; perhaps TRBD2 as D (6 bases). Germline loops: CDR1 SGHRS, CDR2 YFSETQ. The CDR3 covers 15 residues. Trimming removed 0 bases from V and 5 bases from J, with 15 bases in between.

The chain combines TRBV5-8 with TRBJ2-7; tentative D call: TRBD1 (5 bases). Germline-derived CDR1 and CDR2 are SGHTS and YDEGEE. The length of the CDR3 is 12 residues. Trimming left V 7 bases short and J 0 bases short, with 8 bases between. DNA of the CDR3: TGTGCCAGCCGACAGAGCTCCTACGAGCAGTACTTC. Its translation: CASRQSSYEQYF.

J is TRBJ1-2 and V is TRBV28, with TRBD1 identical over 9 bases. V shed 5 bases and J 0 bases; nucleotides not matched to a gene: 7. Germline CDR1 and CDR2: MDHEN and SYDVKM. The CDR3 has 16 amino acids. DNA for the CDR3: TGTGCCAGCAGTGTCGCCGGGACAGGGACTAACTATGGCTACACCTTC. Amino acid sequence: CASSVAGTGTNYGYTF.

The J gene is TRBJ2-7, the V gene TRBV18, with TRBD1 matching 7 bases. V gave up 8 bases and J gave up 3 bases; unmatched junction bases: 7. Germline V CDR1 and CDR2: KGHSH, LQKENI. There are 13 residues in the CDR3. CDR3: CASGGDRDYEQYF. Written as DNA, the CDR3 is TGTGCCAGCGGGGGAGACAGGGACTACGAGCAGTACTTC.

This chain connects TRBV19 to TRBJ2-1; 7 bases fit TRBD2. This CDR3 is 15 amino acids long. Germline values: CDR1 LNHDA, CDR2 SQIVND (reference sequence). The trim removed 5 bases at V and 0 bases at J, leaving 4 bases unmatched. CDR3 nucleotide sequence: TGTGCCAGTAGTCGGGACTACAGCTCCTACAATGAGCAGTTCTTC. This encodes CASSRDYSSYNEQFF.

The V call is TRBV5-4, the J call TRBJ2-7, with D perhaps matching TRBD1 (5 bases). The CDR3 consists of 13 residues. Germline V gene sequence: CDR1 SGHNT, CDR2 YYREEE (reference sequence). Trimming removed 4 bases from V and 3 bases from J, with 11 bases in between. The CDR3 DNA is TGTGCCAGCAGCGGGGCAGTGGACTACGAGCAGTACTTC. Its protein product is CASSGAVDYEQYF. The complete variable domain, with remaining parts taken from reference TRBV5-4 and TRBJ2-7, reads ETGVTQSPTHLIKTRGQQVTLRCSSQSGHNTVSWYQQALGQGPQFIFQYYREEENGRGNFPPRFSGLQFPNYSSELNVNALELDDSALYLCASSGAVDYEQYFGPGTRLTVT.

The V call is TRBV6-5, the J call TRBJ2-1; 7 bases agree with TRBD2. After removal of 4 bases from V and 7 bases from J, the junction contained 10 bases not matched to a gene. The CDR3 consists of 15 residues. Germline V gene sequence: CDR1 MNHEY, CDR2 SVGAGI. The CDR3 loop reads CASSSAGAVINEQFF. DNA for the CDR3: TGTGCCAGCAGTTCCGCGGGAGCGGTCATAAATGAGCAGTTCTTC.

V is TRBV11-1 and J is TRBJ2-7, with D possibly being TRBD2 (5 bases). The germline gives CDR1 SGHAT, CDR2 FQDESV (reference sequence). The CDR3 is made up of 14 amino acids. Trimming shortened V by 6 bases and J by 0 bases, and 12 bases separated the two germline ends. CDR3 coding DNA: TGTGCCAGCAGTCTCACTGGACTCTCCTACGAGCAGTACTTC. Translating gives CASSLTGLSYEQYF. The variable domain in full, with the rest retrieved from reference TRBV11-1 and TRBJ2-7, is EAEVAQSPRYKITEKSQAVAFWCDPISGHATLYWYRQILGQGPELLVQFQDESVVDDSQLPKDRFSAERLKGVDSTLKIQPAELGDSAMYLCASSLTGLSYEQYFGPGTRLTVT.

The chain carries TRBV5-1 and TRBJ2-3; the match to TRBD2 covers 11 bases. The V gene end was trimmed by 4 bases and the J gene end by 1 base; junction bases not matched to a gene: 2. Per germline, CDR1 SGHRS and CDR2 YFSETQ. CDR3 length equals 15 residues. As DNA, the CDR3 is TGCGCCAGCAGCCCACTAGCGGGAGGCACAGATACGCAGTATTTT. Amino acids: CASSPLAGGTDTQYF.

This clone appeared a single time. This sequence joins TRBV11-2 and TRBJ1-4; D might be TRBD1 (5 bases). Germline CDR1 reads SGHAT; CDR2 reads FQNNGV. This CDR3 comprises 14 residues. The V end lost 2 bases, the J end lost 8 bases, and 12 bases lay between the germline ends. CDR3 sequence (DNA): TGTGCCAGCAGCTTAAGTCGGGGGACGGAAAAACTGTTTTTT. It specifies CASSLSRGTEKLFF.

The chain links TRBV11-3 to TRBJ2-1; D unresolved. Germline V lookup: CDR1 SGHNT, CDR2 YENEEA. Trimming stripped 1 base from V and 4 bases from J, with 8 bases between. The CDR3 contains 14 residues. CDR3 sequence reads: CASSLAGVYNEQFF. CDR3 bases: TGTGCCAGCAGCTTAGCTGGAGTGTACAATGAGCAGTTCTTC.

The genes are TRBV7-9 and TRBJ2-7, with D tentatively TRBD2 (7 bases). Per germline, CDR1 SEHNR and CDR2 FQNEAQ (reference sequence). Trimming stripped 5 bases from V and 9 bases from J, with 23 bases between. This CDR3 is built from 15 residues. The CDR3 DNA sequence: TGTGCCAGCAGCCAAACGGGGGGCCGGGATTTCGTGCAGTACTTC. It translates to CASSQTGGRDFVQYF.

This clone came up once. The chain recombines TRBV19 with TRBJ2-7; 9 positions match TRBD2. V was clipped by 8 bases and J by 6 bases; unmatched bases: 8. The germline V gene has CDR1 LNHDA and CDR2 SQIVND (reference sequence). CDR3 length equals 13 residues. CDR3 bases: TGTGCCAGTCGGGCTAGCGGGGCTAGCGAGCAGTACTTC. It translates to CASRASGASEQYF.

The chain is built from TRBV27 and TRBJ1-3; D remains ambiguous. Germline assignment: CDR1 MNHEY and CDR2 SMNVEV (reference sequence). The CDR3 runs 16 residues. The V gene lost 5 bases and the J gene lost 2 bases, with 16 bases spanning the gap. CDR3 region: CASSTRRRGAGNTIYF. Written as DNA, the CDR3 is TGTGCCAGCAGTACCCGTAGAAGAGGTGCTGGAAACACCATATATTTT.

V gene TRBV7-9 combines with J gene TRBJ2-3, with D possibly matching TRBD2 (6 bases). Trimming removed 7 bases at V and 12 bases at J, with 20 bases between. Germline values: CDR1 SEHNR, CDR2 FQNEAQ (reference sequence). The CDR3 consists of 13 residues. Written as DNA, the CDR3 is TGTGCCAGCACCAACGCCGGGGGACCCAATCAGTATTTT. It translates to CASTNAGGPNQYF.

V gene TRBV6-1 combines with J gene TRBJ2-7; D is perhaps TRBD1 (5 bases). Germline V gene data show CDR1 as MNHNS and CDR2 as SASEGT. The CDR3 spans 13 residues. V lost 6 bases and J 7 bases, leaving 16 bases between the germline ends. The CDR3 DNA follows: TGTGCCAGCAGCCTAGGGGCCCCCCGGGAGCAGTACTTC. Translated, it gives CASSLGAPREQYF.

In its sample, this clone was seen once. This chain uses TRBV4-1 with TRBJ2-5; tentative D call: TRBD1 (6 bases). Deletions cut 4 bases from V and 0 bases from J, with 9 bases between. This CDR3 is built from 14 residues. From germline, CDR1 is MGHRA and CDR2 YSYEKL. The CDR3 sequence is CASSPDRNQETQYF. The CDR3 bases are TGCGCCAGCAGCCCGGACAGAAACCAAGAGACCCAGTACTTC.

V usage is TRBV19 and J usage is TRBJ2-1; 10 bases match TRBD2. This CDR3 region has 17 residues. The trim removed 5 bases at V and 1 base at J, leaving 8 bases unmatched. Germline V gene data show CDR1 as LNHDA and CDR2 as SQIVND (reference sequence). The CDR3 DNA reads TGTGCCAGTAGTGCCTCTAGCGGGAGTAGGTCCTACAATGAGCAGTTCTTC. Protein sequence: CASSASSGSRSYNEQFF.

The DNA for the CDR3 is TGTGCCAGCGCCCTGGCGGGCAGCTCCTACAATGAGCAGTTCTTC. This translates into CASALAGSSYNEQFF. The chain joins TRBV28 to TRBJ2-1, with D possibly being TRBD2 (5 bases). Trimming stripped 8 bases from V and 0 bases from J, with 14 bases between. CDR1 MDHEN and CDR2 SYDVKM come from the germline V gene. The CDR3 has 15 amino acids.

The chain is built from TRBV9 and TRBJ1-1; D remains unclear. V was shortened by 0 bases and J by 1 base, with 10 bases between the two germline ends. The CDR3 is 15 amino acids. Germline lookup yields CDR1 SGDLS and CDR2 YYNGEE. CDR3 loop: CASSVGGNSNTEAFF. The DNA of the CDR3 is TGTGCCAGCAGCGTAGGAGGGAATTCGAACACTGAAGCTTTCTTT.

V and J are TRBV27 and TRBJ2-3, with D possibly being TRBD2 (5 bases). V dropped 5 bases and J dropped 2 bases, with 8 bases sitting between them. The germline CDR1 and CDR2 sequences are MNHEY and SMNVEV (reference sequence). CDR3 length equals 13 residues. The CDR3 loop is CASSAGVTDTQYF. CDR3 DNA: TGTGCCAGCAGTGCCGGGGTCACAGATACGCAGTATTTT.

The CDR3, as DNA: TGTGCCAGCAGCCAGGGAGGTCAGATCATCATGAACACTGAAGCTTTCTTT. Amino acids: CASSQGGQIIMNTEAFF. The chain combines TRBV5-4 with TRBJ1-1; tentatively, D is TRBD1 (5 bases). This CDR3 is built from 17 residues. The V gene's germline CDR1 is SGHNT and CDR2 YYREEE (reference sequence). Trimming removed 4 bases at V and 0 bases at J, with 19 bases between.